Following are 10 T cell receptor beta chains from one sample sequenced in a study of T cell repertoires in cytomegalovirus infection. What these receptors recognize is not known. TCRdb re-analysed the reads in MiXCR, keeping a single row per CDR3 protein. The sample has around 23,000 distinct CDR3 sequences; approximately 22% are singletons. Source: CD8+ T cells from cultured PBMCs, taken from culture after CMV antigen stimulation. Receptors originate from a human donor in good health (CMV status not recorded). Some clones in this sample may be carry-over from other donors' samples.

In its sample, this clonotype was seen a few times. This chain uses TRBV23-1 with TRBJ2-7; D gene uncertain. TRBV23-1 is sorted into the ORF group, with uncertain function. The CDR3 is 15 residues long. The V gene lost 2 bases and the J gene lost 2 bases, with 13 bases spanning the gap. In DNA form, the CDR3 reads TGCGCCAGCAGTCAAACGCGGTTAGCACCCTACGAGCAGTACTTC. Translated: CASSQTRLAPYEQYF.

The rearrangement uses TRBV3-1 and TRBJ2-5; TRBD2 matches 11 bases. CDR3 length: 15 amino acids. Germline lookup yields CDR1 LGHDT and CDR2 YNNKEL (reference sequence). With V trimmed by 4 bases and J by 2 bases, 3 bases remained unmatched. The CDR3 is CASSPSGGRQETQYF. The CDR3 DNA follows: TGTGCCAGCAGCCCTAGCGGGGGGAGACAAGAGACCCAGTACTTC.

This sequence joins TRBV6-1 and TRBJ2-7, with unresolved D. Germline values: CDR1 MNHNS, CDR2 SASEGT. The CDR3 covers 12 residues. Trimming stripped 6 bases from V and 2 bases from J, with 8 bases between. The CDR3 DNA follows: TGTGCCAGCAGCGACGGCCCCTACGAGCAGTACTTC. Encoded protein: CASSDGPYEQYF.

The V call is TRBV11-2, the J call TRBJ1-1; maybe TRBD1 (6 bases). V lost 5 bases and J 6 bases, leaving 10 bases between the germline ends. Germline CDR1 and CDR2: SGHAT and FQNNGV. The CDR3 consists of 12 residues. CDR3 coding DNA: TGTGCCAGCAGCATAGGGGGACCTGAAGCTTTCTTT. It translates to CASSIGGPEAFF.

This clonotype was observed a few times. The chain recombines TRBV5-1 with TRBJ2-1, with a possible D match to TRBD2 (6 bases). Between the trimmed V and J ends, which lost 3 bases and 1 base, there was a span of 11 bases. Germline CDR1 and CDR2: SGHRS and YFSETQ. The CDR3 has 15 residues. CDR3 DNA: TGCGCCAGCAGCTCGGGCGGGGAGTCCTACAATGAGCAGTTCTTC. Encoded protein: CASSSGGESYNEQFF.

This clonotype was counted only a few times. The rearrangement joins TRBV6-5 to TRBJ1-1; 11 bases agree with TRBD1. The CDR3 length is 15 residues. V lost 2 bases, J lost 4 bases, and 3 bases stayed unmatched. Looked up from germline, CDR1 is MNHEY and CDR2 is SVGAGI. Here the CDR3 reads CASSYPGTGGTEAFF. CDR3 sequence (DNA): TGTGCCAGCAGTTACCCGGGGACAGGGGGCACTGAAGCTTTCTTT.

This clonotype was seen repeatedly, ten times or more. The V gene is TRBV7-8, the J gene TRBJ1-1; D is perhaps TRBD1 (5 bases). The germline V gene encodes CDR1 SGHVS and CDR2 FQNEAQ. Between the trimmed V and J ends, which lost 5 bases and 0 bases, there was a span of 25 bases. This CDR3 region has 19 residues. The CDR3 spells CASSPSISRELVMNTEAFF. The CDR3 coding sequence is TGTGCCAGCAGCCCCTCGATCTCCAGGGAGTTGGTCATGAACACTGAAGCTTTCTTT.

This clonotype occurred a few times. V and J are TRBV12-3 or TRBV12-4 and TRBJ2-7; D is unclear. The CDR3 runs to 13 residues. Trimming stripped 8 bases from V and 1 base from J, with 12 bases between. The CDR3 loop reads CASGDLGSYEQYF. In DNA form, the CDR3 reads TGTGCCAGCGGGGATCTGGGATCCTACGAGCAGTACTTC.

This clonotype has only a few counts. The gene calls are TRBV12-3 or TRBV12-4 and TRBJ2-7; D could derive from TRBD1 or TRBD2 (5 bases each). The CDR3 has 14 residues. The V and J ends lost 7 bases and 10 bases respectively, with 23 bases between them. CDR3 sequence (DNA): TGTGCCAGCATCGATCGGGACCGACCGACCGAACAGTACTTC. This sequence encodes CASIDRDRPTEQYF.

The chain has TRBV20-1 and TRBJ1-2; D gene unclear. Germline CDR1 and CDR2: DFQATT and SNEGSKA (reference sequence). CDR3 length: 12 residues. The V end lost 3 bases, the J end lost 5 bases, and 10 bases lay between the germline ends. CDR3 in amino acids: CSARARQYGYTF. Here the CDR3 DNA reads TGCAGTGCTAGGGCCAGGCAATATGGCTACACCTTC.